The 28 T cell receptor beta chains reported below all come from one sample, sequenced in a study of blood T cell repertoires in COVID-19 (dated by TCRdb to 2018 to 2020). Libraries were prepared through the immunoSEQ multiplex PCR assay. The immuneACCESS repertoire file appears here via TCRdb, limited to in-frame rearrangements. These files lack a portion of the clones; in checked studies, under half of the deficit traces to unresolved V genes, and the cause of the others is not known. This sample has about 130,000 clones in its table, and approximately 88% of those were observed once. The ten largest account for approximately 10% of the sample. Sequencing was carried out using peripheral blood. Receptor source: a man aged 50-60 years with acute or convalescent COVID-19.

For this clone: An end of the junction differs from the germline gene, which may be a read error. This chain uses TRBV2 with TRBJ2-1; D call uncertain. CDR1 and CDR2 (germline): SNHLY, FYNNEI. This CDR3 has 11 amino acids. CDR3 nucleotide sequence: TGTGCCAGCAGTGTAGAGGCGGCGAAGATCTTC. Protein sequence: CASSVEAAKIF.

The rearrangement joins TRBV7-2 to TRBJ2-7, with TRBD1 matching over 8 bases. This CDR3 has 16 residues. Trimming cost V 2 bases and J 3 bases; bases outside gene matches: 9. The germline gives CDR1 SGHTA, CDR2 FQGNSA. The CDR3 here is CASSLSLWDRNYEQYF. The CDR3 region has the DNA TGTGCCAGCAGCTTATCGCTTTGGGACAGGAACTACGAGCAGTACTTC.

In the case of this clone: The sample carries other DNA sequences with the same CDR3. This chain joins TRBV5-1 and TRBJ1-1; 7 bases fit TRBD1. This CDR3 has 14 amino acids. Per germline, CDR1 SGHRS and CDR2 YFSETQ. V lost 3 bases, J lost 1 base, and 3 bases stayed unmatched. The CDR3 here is CASSYQGGNTEAFF. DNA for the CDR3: TGCGCCAGCAGCTACCAGGGGGGGAACACTGAAGCTTTCTTT.

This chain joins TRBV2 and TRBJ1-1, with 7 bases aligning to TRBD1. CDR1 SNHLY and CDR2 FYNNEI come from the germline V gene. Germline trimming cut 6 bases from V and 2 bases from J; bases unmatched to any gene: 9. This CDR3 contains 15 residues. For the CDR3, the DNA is TGTGCCAGCAGCGCAGGGGGACGCCCTAACACTGAAGCTTTCTTT. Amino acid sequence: CASSAGGRPNTEAFF. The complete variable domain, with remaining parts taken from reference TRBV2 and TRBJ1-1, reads EPEVTQTPSHQVTQMGQEVILRCVPISNHLYFYWYRQILGQKVEFLVSFYNNEISEKSEIFDDQFSVERPDGSNFTLKIRSTKLEDSAMYFCASSAGGRPNTEAFFGQGTRLTVV.

The CDR3 sequence: CASSRPGQGGYTF. Here the CDR3 DNA reads TGCGCCAGCAGCCGCCCGGGACAGGGTGGCTACACCTTC. The rearrangement links TRBV4-1 to TRBJ1-2; TRBD1 aligns across 9 bases. V shed 4 bases, J shed 7 bases, and the junction held 4 bases outside the gene matches. CDR1 is MGHRA, CDR2 YSYEKL, per germline. The CDR3 sequence is 13 residues long.

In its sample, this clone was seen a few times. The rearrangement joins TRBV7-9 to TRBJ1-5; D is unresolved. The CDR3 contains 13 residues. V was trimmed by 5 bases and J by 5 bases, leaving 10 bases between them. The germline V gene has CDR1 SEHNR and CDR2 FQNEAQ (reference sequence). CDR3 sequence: CASSLGRDQPQHF. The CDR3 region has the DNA TGTGCCAGCAGCCTCGGGAGGGATCAGCCCCAGCATTTT.

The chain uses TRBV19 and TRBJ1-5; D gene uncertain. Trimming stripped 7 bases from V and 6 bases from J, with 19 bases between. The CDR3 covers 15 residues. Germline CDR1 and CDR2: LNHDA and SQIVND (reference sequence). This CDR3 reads CASNPGSVRSQPQHF. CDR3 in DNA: TGTGCCAGTAATCCGGGAAGCGTCCGGTCTCAGCCCCAGCATTTT.

The DNA of the CDR3 is TGTGCCAGCAGTTTCTCCCCTAATGAAAAACTGTTTTTT. Protein: CASSFSPNEKLFF. The genes are TRBV27 and TRBJ1-4; D not certain. V was pared by 3 bases and J by 3 bases, with 5 bases between. The CDR3 has 13 amino acids. The germline V gene has CDR1 MNHEY and CDR2 SMNVEV (reference sequence).

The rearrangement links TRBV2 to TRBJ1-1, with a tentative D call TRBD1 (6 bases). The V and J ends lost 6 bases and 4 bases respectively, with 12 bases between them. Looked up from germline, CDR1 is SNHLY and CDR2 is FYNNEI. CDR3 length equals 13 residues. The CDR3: CASRAQGPTEAFF. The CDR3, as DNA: TGTGCCAGCAGGGCGCAGGGGCCCACTGAAGCTTTCTTT.

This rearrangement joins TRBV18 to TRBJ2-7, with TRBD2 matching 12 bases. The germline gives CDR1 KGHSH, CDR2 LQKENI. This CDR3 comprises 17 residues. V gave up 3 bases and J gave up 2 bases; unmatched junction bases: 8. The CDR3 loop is CASSPSTSGSTAYEQYF. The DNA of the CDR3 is TGTGCCAGCTCACCTTCGACTAGCGGGAGCACTGCCTACGAGCAGTACTTC. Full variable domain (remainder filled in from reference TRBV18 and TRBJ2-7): NAGVMQNPRHLVRRRGQEARLRCSPMKGHSHVYWYRQLPEEGLKFMVYLQKENIIDESGMPKERFSAEFPKEGPSILRIQQVVRGDSAAYFCASSPSTSGSTAYEQYFGPGTRLTVT.

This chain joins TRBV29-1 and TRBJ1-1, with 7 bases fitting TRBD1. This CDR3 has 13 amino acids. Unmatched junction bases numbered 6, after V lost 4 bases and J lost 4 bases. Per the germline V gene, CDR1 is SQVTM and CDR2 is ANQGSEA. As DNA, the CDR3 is TGCAGCGTTGTCGGACAGGTGAGCACTGAAGCTTTCTTT. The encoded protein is CSVVGQVSTEAFF.

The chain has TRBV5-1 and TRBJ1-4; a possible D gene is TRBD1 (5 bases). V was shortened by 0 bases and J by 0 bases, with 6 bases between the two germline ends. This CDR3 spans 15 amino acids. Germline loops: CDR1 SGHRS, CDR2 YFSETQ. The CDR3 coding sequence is TGCGCCAGCAGCTTGGCAGGGACAACTAATGAAAAACTGTTTTTT. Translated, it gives CASSLAGTTNEKLFF.

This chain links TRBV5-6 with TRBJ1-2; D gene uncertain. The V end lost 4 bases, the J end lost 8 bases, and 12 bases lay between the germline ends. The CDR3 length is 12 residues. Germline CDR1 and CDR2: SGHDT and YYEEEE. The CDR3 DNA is TGTGCCAGCAGCCCCTTTATGAGCGGCTACACCTTC. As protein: CASSPFMSGYTF.

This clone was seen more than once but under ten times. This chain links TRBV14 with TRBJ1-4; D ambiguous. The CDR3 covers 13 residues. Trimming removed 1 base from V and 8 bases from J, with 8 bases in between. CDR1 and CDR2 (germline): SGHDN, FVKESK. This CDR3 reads CASSQALSEKLFF. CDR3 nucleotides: TGTGCCAGCAGCCAAGCCTTGAGCGAAAAACTGTTTTTT.

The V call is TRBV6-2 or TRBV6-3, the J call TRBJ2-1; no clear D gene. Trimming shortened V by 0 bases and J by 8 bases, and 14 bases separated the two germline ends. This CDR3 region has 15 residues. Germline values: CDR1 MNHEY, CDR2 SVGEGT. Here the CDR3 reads CASSYSVRPNDEQFF. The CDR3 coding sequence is TGTGCCAGCAGTTACTCGGTCAGGCCCAATGATGAGCAGTTCTTC.

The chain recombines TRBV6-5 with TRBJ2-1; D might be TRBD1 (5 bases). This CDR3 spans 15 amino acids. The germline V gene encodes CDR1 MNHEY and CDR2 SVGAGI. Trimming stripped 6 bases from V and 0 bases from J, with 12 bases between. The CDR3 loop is CASSPIRGSYNEQFF. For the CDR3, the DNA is TGTGCCAGCAGCCCGATTAGGGGCTCCTACAATGAGCAGTTCTTC.

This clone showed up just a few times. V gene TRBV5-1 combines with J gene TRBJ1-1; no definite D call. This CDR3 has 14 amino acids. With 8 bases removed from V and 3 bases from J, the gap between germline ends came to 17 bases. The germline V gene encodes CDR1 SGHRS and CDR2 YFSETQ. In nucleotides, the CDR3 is TGCGCCAGTAGTTTAAGGCGCGGGGACACTGAAGCTTTCTTT. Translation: CASSLRRGDTEAFF.

As DNA, the CDR3 is TGTGCCGCCAAGGGGTGGGGGCCTTTGGACTACACCTTC. This encodes CAAKGWGPLDYTF. The chain employs TRBV6-5 and TRBJ1-2, with a tentative D call TRBD1 (6 bases). This CDR3 is 13 amino acids long. The ends were cut back, 11 bases at V and 10 bases at J, with 23 bases in the middle. Germline V gene lookup returns CDR1 MNHEY and CDR2 SVGAGI.

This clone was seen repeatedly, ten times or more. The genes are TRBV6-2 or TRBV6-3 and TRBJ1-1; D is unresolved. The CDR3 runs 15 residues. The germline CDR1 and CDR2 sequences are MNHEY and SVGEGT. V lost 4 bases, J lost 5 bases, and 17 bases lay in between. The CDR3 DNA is TGTGCCAGCAGTTTCCCGGGGAGGATACGAACTGAAGCTTTCTTT. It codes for CASSFPGRIRTEAFF.

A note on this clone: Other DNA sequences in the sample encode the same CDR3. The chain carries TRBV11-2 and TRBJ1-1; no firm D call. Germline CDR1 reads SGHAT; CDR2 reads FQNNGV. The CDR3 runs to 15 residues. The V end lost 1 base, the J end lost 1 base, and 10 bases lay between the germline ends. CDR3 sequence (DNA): TGTGCCAGCAGCTTAGTCCGGGGTCGGAACACTGAAGCTTTCTTT. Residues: CASSLVRGRNTEAFF.

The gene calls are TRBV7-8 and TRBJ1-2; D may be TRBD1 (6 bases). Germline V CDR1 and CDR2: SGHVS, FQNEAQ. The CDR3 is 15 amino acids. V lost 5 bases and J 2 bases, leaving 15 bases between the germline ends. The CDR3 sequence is CASSARDNRNYGYTF. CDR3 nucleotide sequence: TGTGCCAGCAGCGCCCGGGACAACCGAAACTATGGCTACACCTTC.

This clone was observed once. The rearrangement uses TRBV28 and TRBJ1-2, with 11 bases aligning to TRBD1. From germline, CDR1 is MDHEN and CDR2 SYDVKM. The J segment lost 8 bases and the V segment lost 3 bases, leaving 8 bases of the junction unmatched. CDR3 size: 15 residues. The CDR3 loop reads CASSFPGQGAEGYTF. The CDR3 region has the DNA TGTGCCAGCAGTTTCCCAGGACAGGGGGCTGAAGGCTACACCTTC.

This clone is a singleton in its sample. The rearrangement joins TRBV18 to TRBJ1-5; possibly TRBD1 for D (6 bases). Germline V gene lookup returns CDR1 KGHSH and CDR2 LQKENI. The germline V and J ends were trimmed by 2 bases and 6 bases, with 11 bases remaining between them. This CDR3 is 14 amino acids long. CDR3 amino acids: CASSPGGGGQPQHF. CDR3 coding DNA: TGTGCCAGCTCACCAGGGGGAGGGGGTCAGCCCCAGCATTTT.

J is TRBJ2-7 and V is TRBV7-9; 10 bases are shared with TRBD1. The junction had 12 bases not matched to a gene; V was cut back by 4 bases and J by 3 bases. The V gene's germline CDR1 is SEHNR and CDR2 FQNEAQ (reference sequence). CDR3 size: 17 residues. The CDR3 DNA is TGTGCCAGCAGCTCGACACCGGGACAGGGGCCGGACTACGAGCAGTACTTC. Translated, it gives CASSSTPGQGPDYEQYF.

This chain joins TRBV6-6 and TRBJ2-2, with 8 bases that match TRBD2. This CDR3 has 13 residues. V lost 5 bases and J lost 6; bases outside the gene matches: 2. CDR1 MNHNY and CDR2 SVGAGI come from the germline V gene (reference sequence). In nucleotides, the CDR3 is TGTGCCAGCAGTCAGACTAGCGCCGGGGAGCTGTTTTTT. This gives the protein CASSQTSAGELFF.

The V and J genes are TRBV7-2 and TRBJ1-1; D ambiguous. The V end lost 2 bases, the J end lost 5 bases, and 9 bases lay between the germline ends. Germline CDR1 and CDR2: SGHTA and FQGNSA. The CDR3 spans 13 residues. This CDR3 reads CASSLSPGTEAFF. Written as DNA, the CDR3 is TGTGCCAGCAGCTTAAGCCCGGGGACTGAAGCTTTCTTT.

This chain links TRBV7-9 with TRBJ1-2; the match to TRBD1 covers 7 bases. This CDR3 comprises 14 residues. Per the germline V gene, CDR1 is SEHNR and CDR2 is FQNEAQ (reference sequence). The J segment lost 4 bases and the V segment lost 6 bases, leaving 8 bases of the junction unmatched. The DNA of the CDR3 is TGTGCCAGCAGTTTTCGGGACAGCACCTATGGCTACACCTTC. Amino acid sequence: CASSFRDSTYGYTF. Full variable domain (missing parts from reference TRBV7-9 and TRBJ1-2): DTGVSQNPRHKITKRGQNVTFRCDPISEHNRLYWYRQTLGQGPEFLTYFQNEAQLEKSRLLSDRFSAERPKGSFSTLEIQRTEQGDSAMYLCASSFRDSTYGYTFGSGTRLTVV.

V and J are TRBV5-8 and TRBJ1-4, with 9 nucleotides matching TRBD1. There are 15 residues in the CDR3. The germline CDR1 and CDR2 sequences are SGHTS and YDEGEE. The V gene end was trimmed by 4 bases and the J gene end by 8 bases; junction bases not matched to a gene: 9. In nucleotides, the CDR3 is TGTGCCAGCAGCGACACAGGGGGCACTGCGGAAAAACTGTTTTTT. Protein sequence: CASSDTGGTAEKLFF. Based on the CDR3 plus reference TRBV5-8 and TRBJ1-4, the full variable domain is EAGVTQSPTHLIKTRGQQATLRCSPISGHTSVYWYQQALGLGLQFLLWYDEGEERNRGNFPPRFSGRQFPNYSSELNVNALELEDSALYLCASSDTGGTAEKLFFGSGTQLSVL.